This T cell receptor (beta chain) was sequenced for a study of OX40 agonist ivuxolimab in advanced cancers. About the study: The study treated patients with ivuxolimab, an agonistic anti-OX40 (CD134) antibody.

CDR1 and CDR2 from the germline V gene are SGHTA and FQGNSA. This CDR3 comprises 14 residues. The V and J ends lost 0 bases and 7 bases respectively, with 12 bases between them. Sequencing was performed with immunoSEQ multiplex PCR; in TCRdb, only in-frame clones are kept and a portion is missing. The sample includes about 78,000 clones, around 87% seen only once; the top ten take around 0.26%. Specimen: CD4+ or CD8+ T cells sorted from blood, collected in a trial of the OX40 agonist ivuxolimab. The chain links TRBV7-2 to TRBJ1-2; D possibly corresponds to TRBD1 (5 bases). The receptor was derived from an adult with an advanced solid tumor such as melanoma, head and neck, liver or kidney cancer. The chain's CDR3 is CASSLAGGWGGYTF. The CDR3 DNA sequence: TGTGCCAGCAGCTTAGCTGGGGGGTGGGGTGGCTACACCTTC.